These T cell receptor beta chains were read from a single sample in a study of blood T cell repertoires in COVID-19. Here immunoSEQ multiplex PCR was the method, and the copy in TCRdb shows in-frame clones only, minus some. The profile shows about 130,000 clones, around 80% of them singletons. Sample: peripheral blood. The receptors here all came from a man aged 55 to 69 who had recovered from COVID-19. Both conserved end residues are part of each CDR3. D genes are given only for firm matches. Expanded clones are given a class, and other clones once, few, many or no size at all.

clone_size,j_call,v_call,d_call,cdr3_nt,cdr3_aa
few,TRBJ2-7,TRBV11-3,TRBD1,TGTGCCAGCAGCCCGGACAGGTTCTCCTACGAGCAGTACTTC,CASSPDRFSYEQYF
.,TRBJ1-5,TRBV19,.,TGTGCCAGTAGTATACGTAACAATCAGCCCCAGCATTTT,CASSIRNNQPQHF
.,TRBJ2-3,TRBV7-2,TRBD1,TGTGCCAGCAGCTTAGGCCCGGGACAGGGGGTTGATACGCAGTATTTT,CASSLGPGQGVDTQYF
once,TRBJ1-5,TRBV19,.,TGTGCCAGTAGTATGGGACTCGGAGGGGATTTATGGGCCCAGCATTTT,CASSMGLGGDLWAQHF
.,TRBJ2-2,TRBV4-3,TRBD2,TGCGCCAGCAGCCAAGAGCTCTATGGTACTAGCGGAGTGAACACCGGGGAGCTGTTTTTT,CASSQELYGTSGVNTGELFF
.,TRBJ2-3,TRBV30,.,TGTGCCTGGAGTCCTGGCCGCCAGAGCACAGATACGCAGTATTTT,CAWSPGRQSTDTQYF
.,TRBJ1-5,TRBV19,.,TGTGCCAGTAGTATGGGGGGGACATATAGCAATCAGCCCCAGCATTTT,CASSMGGTYSNQPQHF
.,TRBJ2-2,TRBV3-1/TRBV3-2,TRBD1,TGTGCCAGCAGCCAAGGAGGACAGGGGGCAACCGGGGAGCTGTTTTTT,CASSQGGQGATGELFF
.,TRBJ2-1,TRBV7-2,.,TGTGCCAGCAGCAAGGACTGGGGAGATGAGCAGTTCTTC,CASSKDWGDEQFF
.,TRBJ2-7,TRBV25-1,TRBD1,TGTGCCAGCAGGGGAGACACTGAGGGACAGGGGCTAACCTACGAGCAGTACTTC,CASRGDTEGQGLTYEQYF
.,TRBJ1-1,TRBV9,.,TGTGCCAGCAGCGTAGGGGGAAGGGACTACACTGAAGCTTTCTTT,CASSVGGRDYTEAFF
.,TRBJ1-6,TRBV6-5,.,TGTGCCAGCAGTCCGGGACAAAATAATTCACCCCTCCACTTT,CASSPGQNNSPLHF
.,TRBJ2-3,TRBV4-2,TRBD2,TGTGCCAGCAGCCAAGATAGAGGCGGGAGGACTAGCACAGATACGCAGTATTTT,CASSQDRGGRTSTDTQYF
.,TRBJ2-3,TRBV5-4,TRBD1,TGTGCCAGCAGCTTACGGACAGGGCCCTCAGATACGCAGTATTTT,CASSLRTGPSDTQYF
.,TRBJ2-5,TRBV5-6,TRBD1,TGTGCCAGCAGCCTAATCAACCCCCGGGACAGCCAAGAGACCCAGTACTTC,CASSLINPRDSQETQYF